This T cell receptor (beta chain) was observed in a study of shared clonotypes between healthy human individuals. The study, taken as a whole, reports: When naive CD4 clonotypes were compared across a handful of donors, about 4.9% were shared.

As to this clone: Antigen specificity is unknown.

With V trimmed by 3 bases and J by 2 bases, 6 bases remained unmatched. The CDR3 totals 16 residues. Germline values: CDR1 SGDLS, CDR2 YYNGEE. CD45RO-negative, CCR7-positively selected cells formed the naive CD8 fraction, excluding terminally differentiated effector memory CD45RA+ cells. Everyone who donated was a Caucasian adult who lived in Nashville, Tennessee. Assay used: immunoSEQ multiplex PCR; TCRdb lists only in-frame clones, some missing. The table has around 2,100,000 clones, about 95% seen once. The chain employs TRBV9 and TRBJ2-2; 8 nucleotides line up with TRBD1. This receptor was identified in a young man in good health. The sample taken for sequencing was naive CD8+ T cells sorted from blood. CDR3 protein: CASSAPGTGNTGELFF. The DNA for the CDR3 is TGTGCCAGCAGCGCCCCCGGGACAGGAAACACCGGGGAGCTGTTTTTT.